The 14 T cell receptor beta chains below come from one sample, sequenced in a study of T cell responses to AZD1222 COVID-19 vaccine. Method: immunoSEQ multiplex PCR; TCRdb's copy keeps in-frame clones and lacks some. The table lists approximately 15,000 clones, about 87% of them singletons. Here the sequenced sample was peripheral blood, taken 28 days after the second AZD1222 dose. The receptors were sampled from an adult who received the AZD1222 COVID-19 vaccine.

J is TRBJ2-7 and V is TRBV27, with a weak D call TRBD2 (6 bases). V lost 6 bases to trimming and J lost 0 bases, with 15 bases between them. Germline V lookup: CDR1 MNHEY, CDR2 SMNVEV (reference sequence). The CDR3 consists of 15 residues. The CDR3 sequence: CASSRGGSSSYEQYF. The CDR3 coding sequence is TGTGCCAGCAGCCGCGGAGGGTCAAGCTCCTACGAGCAGTACTTC.

The rearrangement links TRBV28 to TRBJ1-2; tentative D call: TRBD1 (5 bases). V lost 3 bases, J lost 8 bases, and 16 bases lay in between. CDR3 size: 14 residues. Germline V CDR1 and CDR2: MDHEN, SYDVKM. The CDR3 DNA follows: TGTGCCAGCAGTTTTAGCGGGGGGGTAGGCGGCTACACCTTC. It translates to CASSFSGGVGGYTF.

The chain recombines TRBV18 with TRBJ1-1, with 7 bases identical to TRBD1. Trimming removed 1 base from V and 3 bases from J; junction bases left unmatched: 2. CDR1 is KGHSH, CDR2 LQKENI, per germline. The CDR3 totals 14 residues. The chain's CDR3 is CASSPQGADTEAFF. In DNA, the CDR3 is TGTGCCAGCTCACCACAGGGGGCAGACACTGAAGCTTTCTTT.

The chain recombines TRBV2 with TRBJ2-7, with 10 bases that match TRBD2. Germline V gene sequence: CDR1 SNHLY, CDR2 FYNNEI. J was trimmed by 3 bases and V by 6 bases; bases with no gene match: 5. This CDR3 contains 14 residues. CDR3 amino acids: CASRALAGYYEQYF. The CDR3 nucleotides read TGTGCCAGCAGGGCACTAGCGGGATACTACGAGCAGTACTTC.

This clone was picked up one time. The chain combines TRBV7-8 with TRBJ1-5; D is unresolved. This CDR3 comprises 16 residues. Germline lookup yields CDR1 SGHVS and CDR2 FQNEAQ. Between the trimmed V and J ends, which lost 0 bases and 0 bases, there was a span of 9 bases. The CDR3 coding sequence is TGTGCCAGCAGCTTAGCTGCGTTAATTAGCAATCAGCCCCAGCATTTT. Encoded protein: CASSLAALISNQPQHF.

V gene TRBV9 combines with J gene TRBJ1-2, with 7 positions matching TRBD1. The CDR3 runs to 15 residues. Germline lookup yields CDR1 SGDLS and CDR2 YYNGEE. With 0 bases clipped from V and 8 bases from J, the junction kept 10 bases outside the gene matches. Written as DNA, the CDR3 is TGTGCCAGCAGCGTAGAAGGGGGCACTATGAGGGGCTACACCTTC. Amino acid sequence: CASSVEGGTMRGYTF.

The chain combines TRBV30 with TRBJ1-2, with D possibly TRBD1 on 6 matching bases. The germline V and J ends were trimmed by 0 bases and 0 bases, with 8 bases remaining between them. Germline V CDR1 and CDR2: GTSNPN, SVGIG (reference sequence). The CDR3 is made up of 14 amino acids. Written as DNA, the CDR3 is TGTGCCTGGAGTGTCGGGACAACTAACTATGGCTACACCTTC. Translation: CAWSVGTTNYGYTF. The whole variable domain, remainder taken from reference TRBV30 and TRBJ1-2, is SQTIHQWPATLVQPVGSPLSLECTVEGTSNPNLYWYRQAAGRGLQLLFYSVGIGQISSEVPQNLSASRPQDRQFILSSKKLLLSDSGFYLCAWSVGTTNYGYTFGSGTRLTVV.

This clone was found once. The chain carries TRBV25-1 and TRBJ2-7, with D possibly matching TRBD1 (6 bases). Germline assignment: CDR1 MGHDK and CDR2 SYGVNS. The CDR3 is 15 amino acids. Trimming removed 4 bases from V and 5 bases from J, with 18 bases in between. As DNA, the CDR3 is TGTGCCAGCAGTGGGGTCACGGGACATGGCGACGAGCAGTACTTC. This gives the protein CASSGVTGHGDEQYF.

The chain uses TRBV6-4 and TRBJ1-1, with 9 bases that match TRBD1. Trimming took 6 bases from V and 4 from J; bases not matched to a gene: 3. Germline loops: CDR1 MRHNA, CDR2 SNTAGT. CDR3 length: 13 amino acids. The CDR3 DNA sequence: TGTGCCAGCAGGGGACAGGGTAGCACTGAAGCTTTCTTT. It is translated as CASRGQGSTEAFF.

The genes are TRBV21-1 and TRBJ1-1; the table gives TRBD1 as D, unverified against the DNA. TRBV21-1 is a listed pseudogene. The CDR3 extends over 10 amino acids. The DNA for the CDR3 is TGTGCCAGCACCCCAGGGGGAGCTTTCTTT. Translating it yields CASTPGGAFF.

The chain employs TRBV9 and TRBJ1-1, with TRBD1 matching over 7 bases. The CDR3 totals 16 residues. Germline CDR1 is SGDLS and CDR2 is YYNGEE. V gave up 4 bases and J gave up 2 bases; unmatched junction bases: 11. CDR3 sequence: CASSLRTGMGNTEAFF. CDR3 coding DNA: TGTGCCAGCAGCCTTCGGACAGGAATGGGTAACACTGAAGCTTTCTTT.

The chain links TRBV6-4 to TRBJ2-3; 7 nucleotides match TRBD2. V gave up 6 bases and J gave up 0 bases; unmatched junction bases: 6. This CDR3 is 15 amino acids long. Germline lookup yields CDR1 MRHNA and CDR2 SNTAGT. CDR3 sequence reads: CASSESSGSTDTQYF. For the CDR3, the DNA is TGTGCCAGCAGCGAATCTAGCGGAAGCACAGATACGCAGTATTTT.

CDR3 region: CAWSARTGSGSPLHF. CDR3 nucleotides: TGTGCCTGGAGTGCACGGACAGGGTCGGGTTCACCCCTCCACTTT. The J gene is TRBJ1-6, the V gene TRBV30; 8 bases match TRBD1. With V trimmed by 1 base and J by 9 bases, 8 bases remained unmatched. Germline V CDR1 and CDR2: GTSNPN, SVGIG (reference sequence). The CDR3 runs 15 residues. The whole variable domain, filled in from reference TRBV30 and TRBJ1-6, reads SQTIHQWPATLVQPVGSPLSLECTVEGTSNPNLYWYRQAAGRGLQLLFYSVGIGQISSEVPQNLSASRPQDRQFILSSKKLLLSDSGFYLCAWSARTGSGSPLHFGNGTRLTVT.

The chain links TRBV27 to TRBJ1-2, with 8 bases matching TRBD1. J lost 4 bases, V lost 5 bases, and 9 bases had no gene match. CDR3 length: 15 residues. Germline CDR1 reads MNHEY; CDR2 reads SMNVEV (reference sequence). CDR3 in DNA: TGTGCCAGCAGTCCAGGGGGCAATGGTATCTATGGCTACACCTTC. Its protein product is CASSPGGNGIYGYTF.